The 16 T cell receptor beta chains reported below all come from one sample, sequenced in a study of post-analysis software for immune sequencing data. General study findings and limits: Four to six TRBV segments, including TRBV5-6, TRBV5-1 and TRBV20-1, were more frequent in patients than controls.

Incorporated into the TCR beta cDNA libraries were unique molecular identifiers, which served to reduce PCR and sequencing biases. TCRdb ran MiXCR on the PCR reads and lists one entry per CDR3 protein. The top ten hold just under 5% of the sample, which has approximately 730,000 distinct CDR3 sequences, about 45% seen once. Their target antigens are unknown. Sequencing was performed on blood. The receptors derive from a girl aged 10-17 years with multiple sclerosis.

About this clonotype: An end of the junction differs from the germline gene, which may be a read error. The chain links TRBV12-3 or TRBV12-4 to TRBJ2-1; D uncertain. The CDR3 extends over 8 amino acids. The CDR3 nucleotides read TGTACCAGCAGTTGGCAGTTCTTC. The encoded protein is CTSSWQFF.

This clonotype was counted only a few times. Germline is not matched at one junction end, which may reflect a read error. V usage is TRBV29-1 and J usage is TRBJ2-7; D is unclear. The CDR3 totals 12 residues. Germline CDR1 and CDR2: SQVTM and ANQGSEA. The DNA for the CDR3 is TGCAGCGTTGAAGAAGAGTCCGGGCAGCTGAGCTTC. It translates to CSVEEESGQLSF.

CDR3 sequence: CASSLGSRYNEQFF. As DNA, the CDR3 is TGTGCCAGCAGTTTGGGGTCCCGATACAATGAGCAGTTCTTC. The chain recombines TRBV6-6 with TRBJ2-1; D is unresolved. This CDR3 comprises 14 residues. Trimming took 4 bases from V and 4 from J, leaving 11 bases between them. Germline CDR1 is MNHNY and CDR2 is SVGAGI (reference sequence).

V gene TRBV29-1 combines with J gene TRBJ2-1, with 9 bases identical to TRBD2. V lost 7 bases, J lost 7 bases, and 17 bases stayed unmatched. In germline, CDR1 is SQVTM, CDR2 ANQGSEA. This CDR3 has 16 residues. The CDR3 DNA is TGCAGCGGCAGACCTATAGCGGGAGAAATAGGGAATGAGCAGTTCTTC. Its translation is CSGRPIAGEIGNEQFF.

This chain joins TRBV12-3 or TRBV12-4 and TRBJ2-1; 15 bases are shared with TRBD2. Trimming removed 6 bases from V and 8 bases from J; junction bases left unmatched: 8. The CDR3 is 16 amino acids. CDR3 amino acids: CASSPRTSGRVHEQFF. The CDR3 DNA follows: TGTGCCAGCAGCCCTAGGACTAGCGGGAGGGTCCATGAGCAGTTCTTC.

This chain connects TRBV4-2 to TRBJ1-4; 7 nucleotides agree with TRBD1. CDR3 size: 15 residues. The trim removed 4 bases at V and 4 bases at J, leaving 6 bases unmatched. Germline assignment: CDR1 LGHNA and CDR2 YNFKEQ. The CDR3 DNA follows: TGTGCCAGCAGCCCTCCGGGACAGTTTAATGAAAAACTGTTTTTT. It translates to CASSPPGQFNEKLFF.

The chain combines TRBV19 with TRBJ1-2; possible D gene TRBD1, 6 bases. This CDR3 spans 14 amino acids. Germline values: CDR1 LNHDA, CDR2 SQIVND (reference sequence). Trimming left V 6 bases short and J 3 bases short, with 14 bases between. The CDR3 is CASRGGEGDYGYTF. The CDR3 nucleotides are TGTGCCAGTAGGGGAGGGGAGGGGGACTATGGCTACACCTTC. Looking up the rest from reference TRBV19 and TRBJ1-2 gives the full variable domain: DGGITQSPKYLFRKEGQNVTLSCEQNLNHDAMYWYRQDPGQGLRLIYYSQIVNDFQKGDIAEGYSVSREKKESFPLTVTSAQKNPTAFYLCASRGGEGDYGYTFGSGTRLTVV.

V and J are TRBV6-6 and TRBJ1-4, with TRBD1 as a possible D gene (5 bases). This CDR3 region has 14 residues. The V gene's germline CDR1 is MNHNY and CDR2 SVGAGI (reference sequence). Trimming pared 5 bases from V and 16 bases from J, leaving 23 bases between. The CDR3 loop reads CASSPGRTNEKRFF. CDR3 sequence (DNA): TGTGCCAGCAGTCCGGGACGCACTAATGAAAAAAGGTTTTTT.

The chain uses TRBV7-8 and TRBJ2-3; D possibly corresponds to TRBD2 (7 bases). Trimming cost V 3 bases and J 2 bases, with 12 bases left between them. This CDR3 comprises 15 residues. Germline assignment: CDR1 SGHVS and CDR2 FQNEAQ. The CDR3 DNA is TGTGCCAGCAGCTTGGTGGGGGGGGCCACAGATACGCAGTATTTT. Residues: CASSLVGGATDTQYF.

This clonotype was counted a few times. J is TRBJ1-2 and V is TRBV12-3 or TRBV12-4; no clear D. This CDR3 is 12 amino acids long. Deletions cut 6 bases from V and 0 bases from J, with 5 bases between. The CDR3 DNA is TGTGCCAGCAGGGGAGCTAACTATGGCTACACCTTC. Amino acid sequence: CASRGANYGYTF.

This clonotype has just a few counts. The CDR3 is CASSSSGGYNEQFF. CDR3 in DNA: TGCGCCAGCAGCTCTAGCGGGGGGTACAATGAGCAGTTCTTC. The chain joins TRBV5-1 to TRBJ2-1; 11 bases align to TRBD2. CDR1 and CDR2 (germline): SGHRS, YFSETQ. V shed 3 bases and J 4 bases; nucleotides not matched to a gene: 0. The CDR3 has 14 amino acids. The whole variable domain, filled in from reference TRBV5-1 and TRBJ2-1, reads KAGVTQTPRYLIKTRGQQVTLSCSPISGHRSVSWYQQTPGQGLQFLFEYFSETQRNKGNFPGRFSGRQFSNSRSEMNVSTLELGDSALYLCASSSSGGYNEQFFGPGTRLTVL.

The chain is built from TRBV20-1 and TRBJ1-2; TRBD1 agrees at 9 bases. This CDR3 contains 14 residues. Trimming at V came to 0 bases and at J to 6 bases, leaving 5 bases not matched to a gene. Germline CDR1 and CDR2: DFQATT and SNEGSKA (reference sequence). The CDR3 is CSARDPGTGHGYTF. CDR3 DNA sequence: TGCAGTGCTAGAGATCCCGGGACAGGGCATGGCTACACCTTC.

This clonotype has more than one count but fewer than ten. The chain recombines TRBV7-2 with TRBJ2-7; the D is unclear. The CDR3 is 12 amino acids. Looked up from germline, CDR1 is SGHTA and CDR2 is FQGNSA. V shed 5 bases and J shed 4 bases, with 9 bases lying between them. As DNA, the CDR3 is TGTGCCAGCAGCAGTGCGGTGTACGAGCAGTACTTC. Translating gives CASSSAVYEQYF.

The table lists this clonotype with a few counts. The chain has TRBV6-5 and TRBJ1-2; D not resolved. In germline, CDR1 is MNHEY, CDR2 SVGAGI. V dropped 8 bases and J dropped 10 bases, with 20 bases sitting between them. The CDR3 has 13 residues. CDR3 amino acids: CASFPGPLSVYTF. The CDR3 DNA sequence: TGTGCCAGCTTCCCAGGCCCTCTAAGCGTCTACACCTTC.

The V gene is TRBV15, the J gene TRBJ2-3; no definite D call. The germline V and J ends were trimmed by 3 bases and 2 bases, with 6 bases remaining between them. The germline gives CDR1 LNHNV, CDR2 YYDKDF (reference sequence). There are 13 residues in the CDR3. The CDR3 DNA follows: TGTGCCACCAGCAGGCAACCCACAGATACGCAGTATTTT. This gives the protein CATSRQPTDTQYF.

The chain carries TRBV19 and TRBJ2-5; possibly TRBD1 or TRBD2 for D (7 bases each). V gave up 4 bases and J gave up 5 bases, with 17 bases separating them. CDR3 size: 15 residues. The germline CDR1 and CDR2 sequences are LNHDA and SQIVND (reference sequence). CDR3: CASSKTRGGWETQYF. CDR3 bases: TGTGCCAGTAGTAAGACCAGGGGGGGCTGGGAGACCCAGTACTTC.